This T cell receptor beta chain stems from a study of OX40 agonist ivuxolimab in advanced cancers. Study-wide context: From about 23 to 85 years was the age range, with a mean of 60 years, and roughly 83% were male.

Whole-study results and caveats: Both blood CD4+ and CD8+ T cells showed clonal growth by week 6 at 0.1 to 3.0 mg/kg.

A remark on this clone: Its antigen is currently unknown.

CDR1 is SGDLS, CDR2 YYNGEE, per germline. V lost 4 bases, J lost 0 bases, and 14 bases lay in between. The CDR3 has 16 residues. Libraries were prepared by immunoSEQ multiplex PCR; TCRdb keeps only in-frame clonotypes and omits some of them. The sample lists tens of thousands of clones, more than 85% occurring once. The chain couples TRBV9 to TRBJ1-3; D gene ambiguous. This specimen consisted of CD4+ or CD8+ T cells sorted from blood, obtained in a trial of the OX40 agonist ivuxolimab. This sequence originates from an adult with an advanced solid tumor such as melanoma, head and neck, liver or kidney cancer. CDR3 in DNA: TGTGCCAGCAGCCAGGTCCCGGGTTCCTCTGGAAACACCATATATTTT. Residues: CASSQVPGSSGNTIYF. The entire variable domain, with the rest obtained from reference TRBV9 and TRBJ1-3, is as follows: DSGVTQTPKHLITATGQRVTLRCSPRSGDLSVYWYQQSLDQGLQFLIQYYNGEERAKGNILERFSAQQFPDLHSELNLSSLELGDSALYFCASSQVPGSSGNTIYFGEGSWLTVV.